Sequencing of this TCR beta chain was carried out in a study of blood T cells in healthy people across ages. CDR3 size: 14 residues. The germline V gene encodes CDR1 DFQATT and CDR2 SNEGSKA (reference sequence). Trimming cost V 5 bases and J 0 bases, with 14 bases left between them. Primed by a sample-barcoded 5' primer and a J-beta primer mix, a second PCR proceeded for 7 to 11 cycles. MiXCR was run by TCRdb on the 5' RACE reads, yielding one entry per CDR3 protein. The repertoire holds 1,300,000 or so distinct CDR3 sequences, with approximately 60% as singletons. Source material: blood. The sequence was obtained from a young man in good health. V is TRBV20-1 and J is TRBJ2-7; D not resolved. CDR3 sequence: CSAPRALHSYEQYF. As DNA, the CDR3 is TGCAGTGCTCCCCGAGCACTGCACTCCTACGAGCAGTACTTC.